This note documents a single T cell receptor (beta chain) sequence. This sample was taken from a study of Graves' ophthalmopathy and Graves' hyperthyroidism. The J segment lost 5 bases and the V segment lost 6 bases, leaving 3 bases of the junction unmatched. Per germline, CDR1 LNHDA and CDR2 SQIVND (reference sequence). This CDR3 spans 12 amino acids. Amplified material comprised TCR beta CDR3 regions derived from RNA transcripts. HTBI primers primed a first-round RT-PCR, and a second-round multiplex PCR followed. From the multiplex PCR reads, TCRdb called clonotypes with MiXCR, one entry per CDR3 protein. The data hold about 230,000 distinct CDR3 sequences, with around 45% observed a single time.

The V call is TRBV19, the J call TRBJ1-1; 7 nucleotides align to TRBD1. This clonotype was sampled from an adult man with Graves' ophthalmopathy. The sequenced sample was peripheral blood. Here the CDR3 reads CASRTGITEAFF. The CDR3 nucleotides read TGTGCCAGTAGGACAGGGATAACTGAAGCTTTCTTT.